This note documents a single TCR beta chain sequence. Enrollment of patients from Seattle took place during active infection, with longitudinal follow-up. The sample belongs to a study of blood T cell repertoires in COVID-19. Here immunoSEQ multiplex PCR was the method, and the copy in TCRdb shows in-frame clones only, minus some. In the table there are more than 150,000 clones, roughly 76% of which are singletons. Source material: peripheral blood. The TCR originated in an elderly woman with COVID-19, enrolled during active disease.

The CDR3 DNA follows: TGCAGCGTCAGGGAGGCAAGCAATCAGCCCCAGCATTTT. This sequence encodes CSVREASNQPQHF. V usage is TRBV29-1 and J usage is TRBJ1-5, with TRBD1 as a possible D gene (5 bases). The CDR3 loop spans 13 amino acids. Trimming took off 6 bases at V and 1 base at J, with 10 bases between the two ends. CDR1 and CDR2 from the germline V gene are SQVTM and ANQGSEA.